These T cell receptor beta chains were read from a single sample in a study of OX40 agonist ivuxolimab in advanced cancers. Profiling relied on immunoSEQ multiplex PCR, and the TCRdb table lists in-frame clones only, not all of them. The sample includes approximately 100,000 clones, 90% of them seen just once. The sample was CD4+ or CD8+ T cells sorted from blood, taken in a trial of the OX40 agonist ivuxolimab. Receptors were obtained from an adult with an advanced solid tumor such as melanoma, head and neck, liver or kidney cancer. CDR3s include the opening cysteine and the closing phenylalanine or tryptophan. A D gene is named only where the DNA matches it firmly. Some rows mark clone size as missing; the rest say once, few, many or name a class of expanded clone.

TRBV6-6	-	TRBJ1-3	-	CASSYGDTSGNTIYF
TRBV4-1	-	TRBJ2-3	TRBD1	CASSQDSPRTGTTDTQYF
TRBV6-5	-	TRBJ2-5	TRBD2	CASSPSGSWETQYF
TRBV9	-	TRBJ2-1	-	CASSVAPTPSSNNEQFF
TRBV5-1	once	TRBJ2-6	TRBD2	CASSFTSGLYSGANVLTF
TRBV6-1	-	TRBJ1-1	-	CASNTGSYTEAFF
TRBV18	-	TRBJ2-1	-	CASHQTTASYNEQFF
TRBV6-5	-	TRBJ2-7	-	CASSYSMGGGPYEQYF
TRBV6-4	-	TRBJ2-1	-	CASSEQYGSYNEQFF
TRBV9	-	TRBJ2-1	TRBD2	CASSRRTSGNNEQFF
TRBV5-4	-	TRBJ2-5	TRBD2	CASSPRTSGFTQYF
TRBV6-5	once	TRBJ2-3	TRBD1	CASSYRTGDQYF
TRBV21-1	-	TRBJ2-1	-	CASSKGGTGYNEQFF
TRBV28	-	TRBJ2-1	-	CASSSGGSYNEQFF
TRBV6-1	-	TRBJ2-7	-	CASSEMGVGEQYF
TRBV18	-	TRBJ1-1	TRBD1	CASSLVGTGPEAFF
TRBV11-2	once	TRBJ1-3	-	CASSLGPYSGNTIYF
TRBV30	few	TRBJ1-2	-	CAWSVRGRGYTF
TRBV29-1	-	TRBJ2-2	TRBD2	CSVEPPGTRGTGELFF
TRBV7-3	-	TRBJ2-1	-	CASSATRGEQFF